This TCR beta chain came from a study of T cell responses to AZD1222 COVID-19 vaccine. Whole-study findings and limits: Most donors were white British and more were female, and clonal diversity was possibly underestimated. Repertoire collection took place solely once the T cell response had peaked. Regions 160-218 and 743-854 held dominance among vaccine-associated CD4 TCRs, which spanned spike. Among those given AZD1222, only 5 to 7 were seropositive at baseline.

The CDR3 loop spans 13 amino acids. V lost 3 bases, J lost 2 bases, and 1 base stayed unmatched. Germline V gene data show CDR1 as LGHNA and CDR2 as YSLEER. For this clone: The antigen is not known.

Assay: immunoSEQ multiplex PCR; the TCRdb copy retains only in-frame clones and omits some. The table shows 120,000 or so clones, with more than 70% occurring only once. This material consisted of peripheral blood, taken 28 days after the second AZD1222 dose. This TCR was recovered from an adult who received the AZD1222 COVID-19 vaccine. The chain combines TRBV4-3 with TRBJ2-7; 7 bases match TRBD1. The CDR3 DNA reads as TGCGCCAGCAGCCACGGACAGGCCTACGAGCAGTACTTC. Its translation is CASSHGQAYEQYF.